One T cell receptor beta chain is described in this entry. Its antigen is still unknown. CDR3 size: 15 residues. Germline lookup yields CDR1 ENHRY and CDR2 SYGVKD. The V gene end was trimmed by 5 bases and the J gene end by 6 bases; junction bases not matched to a gene: 7. This sample stems from a study of cytomegalovirus exposure and HLA in healthy donors. Study results and limitations: Reports state that TCR beta sequences accurately predicted most subjects' HLA-A and HLA-B alleles.

Both 60 Vbeta primers and 13 Jbeta primers went into the PCR. Method: immunoSEQ multiplex PCR; TCRdb's copy keeps in-frame clones and lacks some. The top ten hold 7% to 9.5% of the sample, which has about 160,000 clones, roughly 80% seen once. Sequences were obtained from PBMCs. The TCR was taken from a male donor in good health and CMV-seropositive. This rearrangement joins TRBV10-3 to TRBJ1-6, with 7 positions matching TRBD1. As DNA, the CDR3 is TGTGCCATCAGTTTACAGGGGACTGGTAATTCACCCCTCCACTTT. Translation gives CAISLQGTGNSPLHF.